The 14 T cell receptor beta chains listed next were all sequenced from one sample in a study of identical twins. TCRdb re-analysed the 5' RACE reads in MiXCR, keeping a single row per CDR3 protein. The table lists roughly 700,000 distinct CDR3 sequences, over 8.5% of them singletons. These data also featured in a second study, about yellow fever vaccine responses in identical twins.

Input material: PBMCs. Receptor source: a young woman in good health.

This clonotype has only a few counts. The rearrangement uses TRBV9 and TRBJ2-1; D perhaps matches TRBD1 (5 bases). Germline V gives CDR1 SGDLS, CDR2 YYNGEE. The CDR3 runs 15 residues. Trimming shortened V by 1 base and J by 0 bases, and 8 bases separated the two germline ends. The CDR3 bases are TGTGCCAGCAGCGTAAGACAGAACTCCTACAATGAGCAGTTCTTC. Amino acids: CASSVRQNSYNEQFF.

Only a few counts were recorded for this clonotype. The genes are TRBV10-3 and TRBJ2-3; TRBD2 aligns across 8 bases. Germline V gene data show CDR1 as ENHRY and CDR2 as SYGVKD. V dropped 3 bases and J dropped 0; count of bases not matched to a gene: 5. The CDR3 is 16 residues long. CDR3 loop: CAISDVRGGSTDTQYF. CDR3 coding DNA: TGTGCCATCAGTGATGTTCGGGGGGGCAGCACAGATACGCAGTATTTT.

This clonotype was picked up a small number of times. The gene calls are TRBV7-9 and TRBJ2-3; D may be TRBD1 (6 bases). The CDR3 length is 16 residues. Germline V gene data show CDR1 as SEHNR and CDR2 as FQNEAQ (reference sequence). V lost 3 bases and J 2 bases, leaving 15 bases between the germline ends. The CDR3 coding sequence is TGTGCCAGCAGCTTTTCCGGGACAAGTAACACAGATACGCAGTATTTT. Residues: CASSFSGTSNTDTQYF.

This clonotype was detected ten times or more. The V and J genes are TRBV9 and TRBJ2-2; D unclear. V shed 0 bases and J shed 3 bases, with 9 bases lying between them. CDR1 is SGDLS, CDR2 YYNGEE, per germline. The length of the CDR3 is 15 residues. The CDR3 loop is CASSVDASYTGELFF. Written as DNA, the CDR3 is TGTGCCAGCAGCGTAGACGCCAGCTACACCGGGGAGCTGTTTTTT.

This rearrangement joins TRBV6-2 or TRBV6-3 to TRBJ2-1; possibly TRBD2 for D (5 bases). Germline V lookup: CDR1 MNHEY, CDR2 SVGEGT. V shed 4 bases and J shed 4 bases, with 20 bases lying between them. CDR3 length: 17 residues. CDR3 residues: CASSSVSSTRPYNEQFF. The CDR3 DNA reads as TGTGCCAGCAGTTCCGTCTCTAGCACCCGCCCATACAATGAGCAGTTCTTC.

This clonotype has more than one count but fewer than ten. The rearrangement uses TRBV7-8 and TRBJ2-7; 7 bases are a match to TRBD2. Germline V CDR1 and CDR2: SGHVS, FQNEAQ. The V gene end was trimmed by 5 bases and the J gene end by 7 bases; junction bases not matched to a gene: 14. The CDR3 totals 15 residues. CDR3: CASSAPGRGSGEQYF. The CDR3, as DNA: TGTGCCAGCAGCGCCCCGGGGAGGGGATCGGGTGAGCAGTACTTC.

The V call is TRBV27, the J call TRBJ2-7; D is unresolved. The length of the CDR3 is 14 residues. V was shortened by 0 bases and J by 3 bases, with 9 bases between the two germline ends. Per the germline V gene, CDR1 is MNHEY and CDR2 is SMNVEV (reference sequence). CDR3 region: CASSLSNPSYEQYF. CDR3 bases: TGTGCCAGCAGTTTATCGAACCCAAGCTACGAGCAGTACTTC.

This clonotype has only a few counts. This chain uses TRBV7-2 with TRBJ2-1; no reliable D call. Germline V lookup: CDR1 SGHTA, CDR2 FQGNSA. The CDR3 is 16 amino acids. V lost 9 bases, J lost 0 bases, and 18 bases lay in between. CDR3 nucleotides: TGTGCCAGTGGACCCCTGACTTATAGCTCCTACAATGAGCAGTTCTTC. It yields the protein CASGPLTYSSYNEQFF.

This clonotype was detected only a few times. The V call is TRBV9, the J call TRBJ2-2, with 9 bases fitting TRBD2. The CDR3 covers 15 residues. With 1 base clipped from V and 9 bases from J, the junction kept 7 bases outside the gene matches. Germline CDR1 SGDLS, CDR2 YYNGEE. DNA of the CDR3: TGTGCCAGCAGCGTATATGGTCTAGCGGGAAGGGAGCTGTTTTTT. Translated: CASSVYGLAGRELFF.

CDR3 in DNA: TGTGCCAGCAGTTATCAAGGGGGGATAACCTACGAGCAGTACTTC. Its protein product is CASSYQGGITYEQYF. The genes are TRBV6-2 or TRBV6-3 and TRBJ2-7, with D possibly being TRBD1 or TRBD2 (6 bases each). Trimming removed 3 bases at V and 2 bases at J, with 14 bases between. This CDR3 contains 15 residues. Germline loops: CDR1 MNHEY, CDR2 SVGEGT.

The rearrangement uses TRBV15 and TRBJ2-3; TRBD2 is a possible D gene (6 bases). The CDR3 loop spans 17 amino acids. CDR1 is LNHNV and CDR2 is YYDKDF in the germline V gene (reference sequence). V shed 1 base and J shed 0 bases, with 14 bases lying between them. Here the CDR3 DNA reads TGTGCCACCAGCAGAGGAGGCGGGGCGGGGAGCACAGATACGCAGTATTTT. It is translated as CATSRGGGAGSTDTQYF.

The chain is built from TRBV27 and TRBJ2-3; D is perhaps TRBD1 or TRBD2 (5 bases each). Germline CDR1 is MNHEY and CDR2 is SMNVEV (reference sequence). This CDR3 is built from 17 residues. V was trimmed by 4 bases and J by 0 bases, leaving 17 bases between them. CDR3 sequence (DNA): TGTGCCAGCAGTTCCCTTAAGACAGAGGGGAGCACAGATACGCAGTATTTT. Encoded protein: CASSSLKTEGSTDTQYF.

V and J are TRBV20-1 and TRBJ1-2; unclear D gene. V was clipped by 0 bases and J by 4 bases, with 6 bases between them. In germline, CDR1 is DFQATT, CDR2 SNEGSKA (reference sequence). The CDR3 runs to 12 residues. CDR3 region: CSARERSYGYTF. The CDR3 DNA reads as TGCAGTGCTAGAGAACGTAGCTATGGCTACACCTTC.

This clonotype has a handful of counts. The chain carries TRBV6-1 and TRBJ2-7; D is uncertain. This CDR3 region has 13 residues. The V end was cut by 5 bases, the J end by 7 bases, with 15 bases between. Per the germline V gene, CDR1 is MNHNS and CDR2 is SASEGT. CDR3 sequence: CASSQGIGGEQYF. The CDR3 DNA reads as TGTGCCAGCAGTCAAGGAATTGGCGGAGAGCAGTACTTC.